The 13 T cell receptor beta chains below come from one sample, sequenced in a study of Ad26.COV2.S vaccination and SARS-CoV-2 variants. The treatment: around 19 received Ad26.COV2.S at low or high dose, single or two shots; 5 received placebo; per-sample allocation not given. The study sampled participants on day 63 after the first vaccine or placebo injection. The protocol was immunoSEQ multiplex PCR, while the TCRdb copy is restricted to in-frame clones and leaves out a portion. This sample has roughly 270,000 clones; approximately 87% occur once, and the top ten carry approximately 3.4%. Specimen: peripheral blood, collected in a trial of Ad26.COV2.S vaccine versus placebo. All receptors come from a person aged 18-60 years who received the Ad26.COV2.S COVID-19 vaccine or a placebo.

This chain joins TRBV9 and TRBJ1-6, with a possible D match to TRBD1 (5 bases). The V end was cut by 0 bases, the J end by 8 bases, with 15 bases between. In germline, CDR1 is SGDLS, CDR2 YYNGEE. The CDR3 is 16 amino acids. CDR3 sequence (DNA): TGTGCCAGCAGCGTAGGGACAAGCGGGGCAGATTCACCCCTCCACTTT. Amino acid sequence: CASSVGTSGADSPLHF. The full variable domain, rest sourced from reference TRBV9 and TRBJ1-6, is DSGVTQTPKHLITATGQRVTLRCSPRSGDLSVYWYQQSLDQGLQFLIQYYNGEERAKGNILERFSAQQFPDLHSELNLSSLELGDSALYFCASSVGTSGADSPLHFGNGTRLTVT.

V gene TRBV3-1 (or the pseudogene TRBV3-2) combines with J gene TRBJ1-1; tentative D call: TRBD1 (6 bases). V was pared by 8 bases and J by 1 base, with 11 bases between. The CDR3 consists of 13 residues. The V gene's germline CDR1 is LGHDT and CDR2 YNNKEL (reference sequence). CDR3 sequence: CASAPTGNTEAFF. CDR3 nucleotide sequence: TGTGCCAGCGCCCCGACAGGGAACACTGAAGCTTTCTTT.

This chain uses TRBV30 with TRBJ1-6, with 8 bases identical to TRBD1. Germline V lookup: CDR1 GTSNPN, CDR2 SVGIG (reference sequence). CDR3 length equals 16 residues. With V trimmed by 2 bases and J by 2 bases, 5 bases remained unmatched. The CDR3 is CAWSPYRGAYNSPLHF. For the CDR3, the DNA is TGTGCCTGGAGTCCTTACAGGGGGGCCTATAATTCACCCCTCCACTTT.

This chain connects TRBV4-2 to TRBJ2-1, with 10 bases fitting TRBD1. CDR3 size: 16 residues. In germline, CDR1 is LGHNA, CDR2 YNFKEQ. J lost 6 bases, V lost 4 bases, and 9 bases had no gene match. DNA of the CDR3: TGTGCCAGCAGCCGTCCGGGACAGGGGAAGGTCAATGAGCAGTTCTTC. Amino acids: CASSRPGQGKVNEQFF.

The chain carries TRBV27 and TRBJ2-2; no reliable D call. CDR1 MNHEY and CDR2 SMNVEV come from the germline V gene (reference sequence). The CDR3 runs 13 residues. V shed 5 bases and J shed 4 bases, with 8 bases lying between them. CDR3 sequence reads: CASSPYLTGELFF. Here the CDR3 DNA reads TGTGCCAGCAGTCCCTATCTCACCGGGGAGCTGTTTTTT.

V usage is TRBV18 and J usage is TRBJ2-5; weak D call: TRBD1 (5 bases). From germline, CDR1 is KGHSH and CDR2 LQKENI. Trimming pared 8 bases from V and 1 base from J, leaving 14 bases between. The CDR3 contains 14 residues. CDR3 DNA: TGTGCCAGCCAATTTCAGGGATCCCAAGAGACCCAGTACTTC. It yields the protein CASQFQGSQETQYF.

As DNA, the CDR3 is TGTGCCAGCAGCTTAATGGGGGGCACAGATACGCAGTATTTT. Translated, it gives CASSLMGGTDTQYF. This chain joins TRBV7-3 and TRBJ2-3; either TRBD1 or TRBD2 may fit D (5 bases each). In germline, CDR1 is SGHTA, CDR2 FQGTGA. The ends were cut back, 1 base at V and 1 base at J, with 6 bases in the middle. This CDR3 spans 14 amino acids.

This rearrangement joins TRBV23-1 to TRBJ1-2; TRBD1 aligns across 7 bases. TRBV23-1 is classed as an ORF, of uncertain function. V lost 0 bases and J lost 6; bases outside the gene matches: 10. The CDR3 covers 16 residues. The CDR3 sequence: CASSQSRTGAAHGYTF. The DNA of the CDR3 is TGCGCCAGCAGTCAATCCCGGACAGGAGCTGCTCATGGCTACACCTTC.

The chain joins TRBV5-6 to TRBJ1-2; D gene ambiguous. Trimming removed 0 bases at V and 4 bases at J, with 13 bases between. CDR1 and CDR2 from the germline V gene are SGHDT and YYEEEE. This CDR3 contains 15 residues. For the CDR3, the DNA is TGTGCCAGCAGCTTGGGGACGGTGGAAAGCTATGGCTACACCTTC. This encodes CASSLGTVESYGYTF.

The chain has TRBV27 and TRBJ2-1; D perhaps matches TRBD1 (5 bases). Trimming removed 10 bases at V and 1 base at J, with 11 bases between. Germline CDR1 MNHEY, CDR2 SMNVEV (reference sequence). The CDR3 is 13 amino acids. CDR3 region: CATRRGSYNEQFF. Here the CDR3 DNA reads TGTGCCACCCGAAGGGGATCCTACAATGAGCAGTTCTTC.

The rearrangement joins TRBV30 to TRBJ2-1, with D maybe TRBD2 (6 bases). V gave up 7 bases and J gave up 5 bases, with 15 bases separating them. This CDR3 is built from 13 residues. Germline assignment: CDR1 GTSNPN and CDR2 SVGIG (reference sequence). CDR3 coding DNA: TGTGCCTCAGGCGGGATGGTGAACAATGAGCAGTTCTTC. Protein: CASGGMVNNEQFF.

V usage is TRBV6-5 and J usage is TRBJ2-7; maybe TRBD1 (8 bases). CDR1 is MNHEY and CDR2 is SVGAGI in the germline V gene. This CDR3 contains 14 residues. Trimming cost V 6 bases and J 2 bases, with 14 bases left between them. The CDR3 DNA reads TGTGCCAGCAGGGGAGGGACAGGACCCTACGAGCAGTACTTC. Amino acids: CASRGGTGPYEQYF.

The genes are TRBV6-1 and TRBJ1-2; no firm D call. V lost 3 bases, J lost 2 bases, and 13 bases lay in between. There are 15 residues in the CDR3. CDR1 is MNHNS and CDR2 is SASEGT in the germline V gene. CDR3 residues: CASSEFPVGNYGYTF. The DNA for the CDR3 is TGTGCCAGCAGTGAGTTCCCGGTTGGGAACTATGGCTACACCTTC.